The source of this T cell receptor beta chain is a study of glioma-infiltrating T cells after dendritic cell vaccination. Stated time point: after dendritic cell vaccination, including at tumor progression/relapse. Some clones are missing from TCRdb's copy, which holds only in-frame ones; the method was immunoSEQ multiplex PCR. Of more than 55,000 clones in the sample, 85% to 90% were seen once. This TCR was recovered from a human donor with glioblastoma. The sample in question was blood, obtained after dendritic cell vaccination.

CDR3 nucleotide sequence: TGTGCCAGTAGTCCCTGGGACAGCTACGGCTACACCTTC. This translates into CASSPWDSYGYTF. The chain uses TRBV19 and TRBJ1-2; 7 bases map to TRBD1. The trim removed 5 bases at V and 8 bases at J, leaving 8 bases unmatched. CDR1 is LNHDA and CDR2 is SQIVND in the germline V gene (reference sequence). The CDR3 runs to 13 residues.